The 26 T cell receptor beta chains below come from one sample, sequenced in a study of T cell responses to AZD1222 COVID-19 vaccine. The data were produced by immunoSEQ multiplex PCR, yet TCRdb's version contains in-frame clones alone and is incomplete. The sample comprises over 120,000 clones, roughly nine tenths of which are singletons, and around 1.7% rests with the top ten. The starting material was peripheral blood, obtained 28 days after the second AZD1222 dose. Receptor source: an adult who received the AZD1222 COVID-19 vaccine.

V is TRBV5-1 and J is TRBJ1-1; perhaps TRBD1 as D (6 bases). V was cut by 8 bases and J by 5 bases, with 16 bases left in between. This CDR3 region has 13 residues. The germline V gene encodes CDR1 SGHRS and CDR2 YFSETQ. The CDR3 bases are TGCGCCAGTTCGGACAGATTAGGGACTGAAGCTTTCTTT. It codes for CASSDRLGTEAFF.

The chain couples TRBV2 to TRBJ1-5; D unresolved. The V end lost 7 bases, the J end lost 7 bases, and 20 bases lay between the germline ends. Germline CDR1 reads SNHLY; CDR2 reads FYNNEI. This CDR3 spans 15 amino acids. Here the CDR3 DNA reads TGTGCCAGCAAGGGAGCTGTTGGTGGCTGGCAGCCCCAGCATTTT. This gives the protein CASKGAVGGWQPQHF.

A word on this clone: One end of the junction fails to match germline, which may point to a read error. The CDR3 nucleotides are TGCGCCAGCAGCTTGGAATCTCGGTTGTATATCTTT. Protein sequence: CASSLESRLYIF. The chain has TRBV5-1 and TRBJ1-1, with D hard to call. This CDR3 region has 12 residues. Per the germline V gene, CDR1 is SGHRS and CDR2 is YFSETQ.

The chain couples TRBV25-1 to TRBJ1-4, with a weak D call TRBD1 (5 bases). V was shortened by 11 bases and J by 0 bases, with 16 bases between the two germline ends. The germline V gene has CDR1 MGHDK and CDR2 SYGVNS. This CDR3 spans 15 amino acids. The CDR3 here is CASRQGAATNEKLFF. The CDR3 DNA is TGTGCCTCTCGTCAGGGAGCGGCAACTAATGAAAAACTGTTTTTT.

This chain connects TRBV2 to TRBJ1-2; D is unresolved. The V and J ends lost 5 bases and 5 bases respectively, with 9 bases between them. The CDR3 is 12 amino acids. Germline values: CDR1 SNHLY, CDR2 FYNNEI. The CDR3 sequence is CASSTNPYGYTF. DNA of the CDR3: TGTGCCAGCAGTACTAACCCTTATGGCTACACCTTC.

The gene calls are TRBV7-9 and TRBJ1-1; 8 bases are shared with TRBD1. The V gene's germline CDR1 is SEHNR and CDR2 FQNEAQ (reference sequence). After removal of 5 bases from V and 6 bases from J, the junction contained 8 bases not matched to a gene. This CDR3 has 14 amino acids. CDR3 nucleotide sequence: TGTGCCAGCAGCAACAGGGGGGCTCGAGCTGAAGCTTTCTTT. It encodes CASSNRGARAEAFF.

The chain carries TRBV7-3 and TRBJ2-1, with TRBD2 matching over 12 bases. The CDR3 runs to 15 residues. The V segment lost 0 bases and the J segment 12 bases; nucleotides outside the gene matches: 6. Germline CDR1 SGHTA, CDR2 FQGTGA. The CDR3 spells CASSLTDGTSGRQFF. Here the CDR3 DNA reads TGTGCCAGCAGCTTAACGGATGGGACTAGCGGGCGGCAGTTCTTC.

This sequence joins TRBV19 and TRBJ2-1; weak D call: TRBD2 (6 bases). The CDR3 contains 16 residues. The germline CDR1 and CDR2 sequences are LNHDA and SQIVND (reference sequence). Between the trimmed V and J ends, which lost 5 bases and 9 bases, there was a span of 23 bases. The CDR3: CASSPLSWEAFSEQFF. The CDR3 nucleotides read TGTGCCAGTAGTCCCCTTTCCTGGGAGGCCTTTTCTGAGCAGTTCTTC.

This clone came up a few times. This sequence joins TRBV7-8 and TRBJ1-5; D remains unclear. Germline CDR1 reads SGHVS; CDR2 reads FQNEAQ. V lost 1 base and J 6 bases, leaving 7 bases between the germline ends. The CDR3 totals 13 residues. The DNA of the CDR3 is TGTGCCAGCAGCTTAGAAAGGCCTCAGCCCCAGCATTTT. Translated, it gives CASSLERPQPQHF.

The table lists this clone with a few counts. CDR3: CASSFGNTEAFF. The CDR3 coding sequence is TGTGCCAGCAGCTTTGGAAACACTGAAGCTTTCTTT. The rearrangement links TRBV7-9 to TRBJ1-1; no reliable D call. This CDR3 is 12 amino acids long. Germline loops: CDR1 SEHNR, CDR2 FQNEAQ (reference sequence). V was cut by 3 bases and J by 2 bases, with 4 bases left in between.

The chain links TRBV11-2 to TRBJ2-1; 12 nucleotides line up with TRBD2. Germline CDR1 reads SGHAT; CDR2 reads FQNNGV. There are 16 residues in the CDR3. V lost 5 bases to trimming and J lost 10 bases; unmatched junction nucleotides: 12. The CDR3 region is CASSPLAGGPPGEQFF. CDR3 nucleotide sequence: TGTGCCAGCAGCCCGCTAGCGGGAGGGCCGCCCGGGGAGCAGTTCTTC.

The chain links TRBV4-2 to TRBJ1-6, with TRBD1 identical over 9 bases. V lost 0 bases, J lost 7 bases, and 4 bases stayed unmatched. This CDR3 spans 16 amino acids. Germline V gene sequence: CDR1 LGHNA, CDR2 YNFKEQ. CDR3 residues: CASSQEGQGRNSPLHF. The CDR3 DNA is TGTGCCAGCAGCCAAGAAGGACAGGGGAGAAATTCACCCCTCCACTTT.

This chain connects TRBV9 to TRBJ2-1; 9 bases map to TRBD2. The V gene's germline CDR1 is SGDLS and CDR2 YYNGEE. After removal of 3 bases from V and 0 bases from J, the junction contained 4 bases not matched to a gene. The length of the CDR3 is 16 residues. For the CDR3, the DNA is TGTGCCAGCAGCGGTAGCGGGAGCCGCTCCTACAATGAGCAGTTCTTC. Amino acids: CASSGSGSRSYNEQFF. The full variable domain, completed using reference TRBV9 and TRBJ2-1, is DSGVTQTPKHLITATGQRVTLRCSPRSGDLSVYWYQQSLDQGLQFLIQYYNGEERAKGNILERFSAQQFPDLHSELNLSSLELGDSALYFCASSGSGSRSYNEQFFGPGTRLTVL.

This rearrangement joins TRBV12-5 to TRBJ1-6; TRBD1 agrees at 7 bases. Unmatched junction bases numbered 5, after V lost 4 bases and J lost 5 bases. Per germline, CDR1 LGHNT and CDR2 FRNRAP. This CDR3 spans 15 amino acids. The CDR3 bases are TGTGCTAGTGGTTCGGGGACAGTTGATAATTCACCCCTCCACTTT. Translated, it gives CASGSGTVDNSPLHF.

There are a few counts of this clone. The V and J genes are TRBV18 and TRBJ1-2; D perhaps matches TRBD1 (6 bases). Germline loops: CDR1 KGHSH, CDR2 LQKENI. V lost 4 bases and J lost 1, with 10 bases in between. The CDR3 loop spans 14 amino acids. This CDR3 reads CASSRSGDNYGYTF. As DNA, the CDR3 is TGTGCCAGCTCACGGTCAGGGGATAACTATGGCTACACCTTC.

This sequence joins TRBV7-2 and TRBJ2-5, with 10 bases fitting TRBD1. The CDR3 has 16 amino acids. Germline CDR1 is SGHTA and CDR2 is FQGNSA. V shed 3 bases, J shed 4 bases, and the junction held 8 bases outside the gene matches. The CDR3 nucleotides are TGTGCCAGCAGCTTCTTATACCGGACAGGGGGAGAGACCCAGTACTTC. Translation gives CASSFLYRTGGETQYF.

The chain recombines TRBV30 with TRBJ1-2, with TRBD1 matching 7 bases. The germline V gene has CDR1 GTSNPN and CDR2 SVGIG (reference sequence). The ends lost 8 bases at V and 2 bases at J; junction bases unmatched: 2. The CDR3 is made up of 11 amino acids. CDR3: CAGTENYGYTF. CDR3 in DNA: TGTGCCGGGACAGAGAACTATGGCTACACCTTC.

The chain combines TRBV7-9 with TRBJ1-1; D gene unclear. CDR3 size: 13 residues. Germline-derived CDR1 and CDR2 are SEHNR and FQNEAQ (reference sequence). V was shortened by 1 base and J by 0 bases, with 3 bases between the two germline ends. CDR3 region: CASSLGMNTEAFF. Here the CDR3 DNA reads TGTGCCAGCAGCTTAGGAATGAACACTGAAGCTTTCTTT. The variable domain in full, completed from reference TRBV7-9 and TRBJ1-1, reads DTGVSQNPRHKITKRGQNVTFRCDPISEHNRLYWYRQTLGQGPEFLTYFQNEAQLEKSRLLSDRFSAERPKGSFSTLEIQRTEQGDSAMYLCASSLGMNTEAFFGQGTRLTVV.

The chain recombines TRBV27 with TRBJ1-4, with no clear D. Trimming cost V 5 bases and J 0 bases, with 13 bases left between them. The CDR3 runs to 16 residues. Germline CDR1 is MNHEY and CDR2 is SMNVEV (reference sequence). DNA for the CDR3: TGTGCCAGCAGTATCGCGAGAGGAGCAACTAATGAAAAACTGTTTTTT. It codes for CASSIARGATNEKLFF. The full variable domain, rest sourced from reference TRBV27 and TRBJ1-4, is EAQVTQNPRYLITVTGKKLTVTCSQNMNHEYMSWYRQDPGLGLRQIYYSMNVEVTDKGDVPEGYKVSRKEKRNFPLILESPSPNQTSLYFCASSIARGATNEKLFFGSGTQLSVL.

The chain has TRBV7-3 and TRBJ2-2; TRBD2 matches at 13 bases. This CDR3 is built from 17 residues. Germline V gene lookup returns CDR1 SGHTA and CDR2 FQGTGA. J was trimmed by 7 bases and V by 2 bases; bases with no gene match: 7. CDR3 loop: CASSLRGTSGTIGELFF. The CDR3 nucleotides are TGTGCCAGCAGCTTACGGGGGACTAGCGGGACCATCGGGGAGCTGTTTTTT.

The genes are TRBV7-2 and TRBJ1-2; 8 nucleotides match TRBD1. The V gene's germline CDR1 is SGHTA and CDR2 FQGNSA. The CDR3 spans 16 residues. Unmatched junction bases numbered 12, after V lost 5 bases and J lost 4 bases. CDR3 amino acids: CASSPSPGQVGYGYTF. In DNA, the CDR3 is TGTGCCAGCAGCCCTTCTCCGGGACAGGTGGGCTATGGCTACACCTTC.

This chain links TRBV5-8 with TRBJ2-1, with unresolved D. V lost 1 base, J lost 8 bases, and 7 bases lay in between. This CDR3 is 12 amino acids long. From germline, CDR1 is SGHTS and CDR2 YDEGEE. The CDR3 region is CASSLRGYEQFF. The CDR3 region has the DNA TGTGCCAGCAGCTTGAGAGGATATGAGCAGTTCTTC. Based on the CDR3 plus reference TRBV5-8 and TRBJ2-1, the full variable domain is EAGVTQSPTHLIKTRGQQATLRCSPISGHTSVYWYQQALGLGLQFLLWYDEGEERNRGNFPPRFSGRQFPNYSSELNVNALELEDSALYLCASSLRGYEQFFGPGTRLTVL.

DNA of the CDR3: TGTGCCAGCAGTTACACGAACAGTCGAAACGGGCAGTACTTC. It encodes CASSYTNSRNGQYF. V usage is TRBV6-6 and J usage is TRBJ2-7; D is uncertain. The CDR3 has 14 amino acids. Trimming stripped 2 bases from V and 9 bases from J, with 17 bases between. Germline CDR1 MNHNY, CDR2 SVGAGI (reference sequence).

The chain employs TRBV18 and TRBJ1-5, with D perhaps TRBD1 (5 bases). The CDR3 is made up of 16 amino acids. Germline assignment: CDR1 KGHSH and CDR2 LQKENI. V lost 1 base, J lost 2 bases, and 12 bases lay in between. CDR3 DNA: TGTGCCAGCTCACCACTTGGCCAGGGTGGCAATCAGCCCCAGCATTTT. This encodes CASSPLGQGGNQPQHF.

Here the CDR3 DNA reads TGTGCCAGCAGCGACAGGGTCGGCACCGGGGAGCTGTTTTTT. It codes for CASSDRVGTGELFF. The chain carries TRBV27 and TRBJ2-2, with 7 bases aligning to TRBD1. J gave up 4 bases and V 6 bases, and 5 bases lay outside the gene matches. The germline gives CDR1 MNHEY, CDR2 SMNVEV (reference sequence). CDR3 length equals 14 residues.

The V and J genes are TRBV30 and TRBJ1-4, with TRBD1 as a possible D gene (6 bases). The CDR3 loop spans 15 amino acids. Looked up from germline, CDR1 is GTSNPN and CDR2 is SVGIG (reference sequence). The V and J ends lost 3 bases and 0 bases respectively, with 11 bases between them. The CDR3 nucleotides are TGTGCCTGGAGGGACAGAGTTGCAACTAATGAAAAACTGTTTTTT. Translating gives CAWRDRVATNEKLFF. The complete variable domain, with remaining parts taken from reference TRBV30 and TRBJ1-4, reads SQTIHQWPATLVQPVGSPLSLECTVEGTSNPNLYWYRQAAGRGLQLLFYSVGIGQISSEVPQNLSASRPQDRQFILSSKKLLLSDSGFYLCAWRDRVATNEKLFFGSGTQLSVL.